Detailed here is one TCR beta chain. This sample was included in a study of blood T cell repertoires in COVID-19. Across the whole study: T cells, B-cell-depleted T cells, or PBMCs provided the cDNA or gDNA that served as material.

The CDR3 totals 13 residues. J gave up 7 bases and V 7 bases, and 4 bases lay outside the gene matches. Looked up from germline, CDR1 is SEHNR and CDR2 is FQNEAQ (reference sequence). Using immunoSEQ multiplex PCR, the repertoire was profiled, and TCRdb retains in-frame clones only, with some absent. The data hold over 400,000 clones, with 85% to 90% observed a single time. Enrollment of patients from Seattle took place during active infection, with longitudinal follow-up. Sequenced: peripheral blood. The sequence came from a woman aged 50 to 65 with COVID-19, enrolled during active disease. The V and J genes are TRBV7-9 and TRBJ1-4; 9 nucleotides agree with TRBD1. CDR3 DNA: TGTGCCAGCAACGGACAGGGGACTGAAAAACTGTTTTTT. Translated: CASNGQGTEKLFF.